The 7 T cell receptor beta chains below were found in one sample sequenced in a study of T-cell memory formation after mild COVID-19. TCRdb fed the 5' RACE reads into MiXCR, producing one record per CDR3 protein. This sample yields 150,000 to 200,000 distinct CDR3 sequences, of which 11% are seen a single time; approximately 3.8% belongs to the top ten. Input material: PBMCs or a T cell subset sorted from them (not recorded which). These receptors all come from a man aged 18-30 years who had mild COVID-19 (a few samples of this study predate the infection). Cell type and time point are not known.

At least ten counts were recorded for this clonotype. The chain has TRBV12-3 or TRBV12-4 and TRBJ2-1; the D gene is possibly TRBD1 (5 bases). Trimming cost V 1 base and J 6 bases, with 10 bases left between them. This CDR3 has 14 amino acids. The CDR3: CASSLDRQLNEQFF. CDR3 DNA sequence: TGTGCCAGCAGTTTAGACAGGCAGCTCAATGAGCAGTTCTTC.

The chain couples TRBV28 to TRBJ2-2; TRBD2 is a possible D gene (6 bases). The CDR3 extends over 14 amino acids. CDR1 is MDHEN and CDR2 is SYDVKM in the germline V gene. V was cut by 8 bases and J by 0 bases, with 10 bases left in between. CDR3 region: CASLTSTNTGELFF. The CDR3 DNA follows: TGTGCCAGCTTGACTAGTACGAACACCGGGGAGCTGTTTTTT.

The chain has TRBV10-3 and TRBJ2-3; TRBD2 matches 7 bases. Trimming removed 4 bases from V and 3 bases from J; junction bases left unmatched: 4. Germline V CDR1 and CDR2: ENHRY, SYGVKD. This CDR3 is 14 amino acids long. The CDR3 DNA reads TGTGCCATCAGTGGCGGGGGAGGGACAGATACGCAGTATTTT. It specifies CAISGGGGTDTQYF.

This clonotype was seen a handful of times. The chain carries TRBV6-5 and TRBJ1-4; TRBD1 matches 7 bases. Germline CDR1 MNHEY, CDR2 SVGAGI. This CDR3 comprises 16 residues. J lost 8 bases, V lost 5 bases, and 14 bases had no gene match. The DNA of the CDR3 is TGTGCCAGCAGTAGACGACAGGGAGGGCTTCGGGAAAAACTGTTTTTT. Protein: CASSRRQGGLREKLFF.

This clonotype was seen a few times. V gene TRBV18 combines with J gene TRBJ2-1; 8 nucleotides line up with TRBD1. The length of the CDR3 is 18 residues. Germline V CDR1 and CDR2: KGHSH, LQKENI. V was clipped by 5 bases and J by 2 bases; unmatched bases: 14. The CDR3 DNA is TGTGCCAGCTCAACAGGACAGGGAAGGTCCCAGCCCTACAATGAGCAGTTCTTC. As protein: CASSTGQGRSQPYNEQFF.

The chain recombines TRBV20-1 with TRBJ1-5; 7 bases are a match to TRBD1. This CDR3 spans 13 amino acids. Germline CDR1 DFQATT, CDR2 SNEGSKA (reference sequence). The V gene end was trimmed by 6 bases and the J gene end by 6 bases; junction bases not matched to a gene: 8. DNA of the CDR3: TGCAGTGCGATCGACAGGGCAGCTCAGCCCCAGCATTTT. Amino acid sequence: CSAIDRAAQPQHF.

This clonotype was seen repeatedly, ten times or more. V is TRBV5-1 and J is TRBJ2-1, with 8 bases that match TRBD2. J was trimmed by 8 bases and V by 0 bases; bases with no gene match: 13. This CDR3 is 17 amino acids long. CDR1 SGHRS and CDR2 YFSETQ come from the germline V gene. The CDR3 loop reads CASSLVLAGGQWDEQFF. DNA for the CDR3: TGCGCCAGCAGCTTGGTACTGGCGGGGGGCCAGTGGGATGAGCAGTTCTTC.